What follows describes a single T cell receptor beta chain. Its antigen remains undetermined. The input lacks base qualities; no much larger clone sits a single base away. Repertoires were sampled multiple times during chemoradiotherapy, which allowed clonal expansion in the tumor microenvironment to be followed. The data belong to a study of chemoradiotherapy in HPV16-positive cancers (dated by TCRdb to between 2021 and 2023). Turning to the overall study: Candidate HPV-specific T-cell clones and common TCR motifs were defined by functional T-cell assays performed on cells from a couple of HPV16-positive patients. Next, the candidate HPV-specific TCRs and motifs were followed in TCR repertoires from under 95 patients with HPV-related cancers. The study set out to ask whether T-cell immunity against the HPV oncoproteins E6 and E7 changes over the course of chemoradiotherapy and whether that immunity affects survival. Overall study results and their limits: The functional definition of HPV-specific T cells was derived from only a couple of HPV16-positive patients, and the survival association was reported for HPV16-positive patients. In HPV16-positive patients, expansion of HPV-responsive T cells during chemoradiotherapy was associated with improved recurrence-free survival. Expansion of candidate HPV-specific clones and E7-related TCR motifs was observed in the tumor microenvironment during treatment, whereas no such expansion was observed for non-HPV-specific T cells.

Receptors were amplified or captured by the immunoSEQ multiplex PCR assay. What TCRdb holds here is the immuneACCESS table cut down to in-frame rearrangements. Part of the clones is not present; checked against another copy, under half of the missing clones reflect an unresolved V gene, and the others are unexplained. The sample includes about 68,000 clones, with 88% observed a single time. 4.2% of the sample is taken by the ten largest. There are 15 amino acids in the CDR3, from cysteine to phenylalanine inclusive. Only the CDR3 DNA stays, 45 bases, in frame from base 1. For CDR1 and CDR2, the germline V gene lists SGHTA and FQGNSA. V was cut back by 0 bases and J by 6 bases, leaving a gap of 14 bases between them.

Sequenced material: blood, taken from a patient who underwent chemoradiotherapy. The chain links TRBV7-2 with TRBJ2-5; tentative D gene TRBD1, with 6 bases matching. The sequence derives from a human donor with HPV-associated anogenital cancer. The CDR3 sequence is CASSLAQGSVQTQYF. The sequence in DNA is TGTGCCAGCAGCTTAGCCCAGGGGAGCGTTCAGACCCAGTACTTC.